The clone carrying this T cell receptor (beta chain) was picked up a small number of times. This record belongs to a study of blood T cell repertoires in COVID-19. About the research overall: Samples of COVID-19 (acute and convalescent) were obtained from the United States, Italy and Spain. Sources were T cells, B-cell-depleted T cells, or PBMCs; the material itself was cDNA or gDNA.

Patients in Seattle were enrolled during active infection, then followed longitudinally. The CDR3 is made up of 17 amino acids. Deletions cut 0 bases from V and 1 base from J, with 15 bases between. The germline gives CDR1 MNHEY, CDR2 SVGEGT. In the source study's methods: Reference gene primer amplification yielded estimated nucleated cell counts. The repertoire was sequenced with immunoSEQ multiplex PCR; TCRdb's copy has only in-frame clones and lacks some. The V and J calls and clone size are taken from that table; D and trimming were inferred from the DNA. The table shows hundreds of thousands of clones, with roughly 90% occurring only once.

Sequenced: peripheral blood. The J gene is TRBJ1-2, the V gene TRBV6-2 or TRBV6-3; unclear D gene. This clonotype was sampled from a woman younger than 45 with COVID-19, enrolled during active disease. CDR3 sequence reads: CASSYSYWAEINYGYTF. The CDR3 bases are TGTGCCAGCAGTTACTCGTACTGGGCAGAAATTAACTATGGCTACACCTTC.